The present T cell receptor beta chain was sequenced within a study of T cell clonality in common variable immunodeficiency. General study results and limits: In common variable immunodeficiency, TCR beta chains reportedly carried fewer deletions and N-nucleotide insertions. Shared TCRbeta clones were fewer between CVID subjects than controls.

A note on this clone: Its antigen is not identified. The read terminates 3 residues ahead of where the CDR3 ends, so the germline J gene completes it.

Most patients and controls had Caucasian heritage. All CVID subjects were on immunoglobulin replacement for at least one year. Blood came from CVID subjects not ill and not taking immunomodulatory or immunosuppressive medication. J was trimmed by 5 bases and V by 4 bases; bases with no gene match: 3. There are 14 residues in the CDR3. Per germline, CDR1 SNHLY and CDR2 FYNNEI. Assay: immunoSEQ multiplex PCR; the TCRdb copy retains only in-frame clones and omits some. The specimen has roughly 34,000 clones, none found just once. The sample taken for sequencing was peripheral blood mononuclear cells. The V gene is TRBV2, the J gene TRBJ2-5; 11 bases map to TRBD2. This receptor was taken from a human donor with common variable immunodeficiency. CDR3 region: CASSGSSGRETQYF. Incomplete CDR3 DNA: TGTGCCAGCAGTGGATCTAGCGGGAGGGAGACC.